This is a list of T cell receptor beta chains from one sample in a study of blood T cell repertoires in COVID-19. TCRdb's copy holds only in-frame clones and misses some; the assay was immunoSEQ multiplex PCR. The table lists 150,000 or so clones, around 87% of them singletons. The sequenced material came from peripheral blood. The receptors were gathered from a man older than 75 with acute or convalescent COVID-19. The CDR3 runs from the conserved cysteine through the conserved F or W. D genes are given only for firm matches. Clone size is given for some rows only: seen once, a few or many times, or a class if the clone is expanded.

V	J	size	D	DNA	CDR3
TRBV5-8	TRBJ2-6	-	-	TGTGCCAGCAGCTTGGACAGGTCCCCCTCTGGGGCCAACGTCCTGACTTTC	CASSLDRSPSGANVLTF
TRBV6-1	TRBJ1-6	-	-	TGTGCCAGCAGTGAACAGGGGTCCTATAATTCACCCCTCCACTTT	CASSEQGSYNSPLHF
TRBV12-3/TRBV12-4	TRBJ1-1	-	-	TGTGCCAGCAGTTTGAGTGAGAACACTGAAGCTTTCTTT	CASSLSENTEAFF
TRBV19	TRBJ1-1	-	TRBD1	TGTGCCAGTAGTGCCTCGGGACAGTACACTGAAGCTTTCTTT	CASSASGQYTEAFF
TRBV5-1	TRBJ1-6	-	-	TGCGCCAGCAGATTGGAAGGGTCAGGGGTGGGAATAAACTCACCCCTCCACTTT	CASRLEGSGVGINSPLHF
TRBV6-5	TRBJ2-1	-	TRBD2	TGTGCCAGCAGGGCGGGAGAGGCCTACAATGAGCAGTTCTTC	CASRAGEAYNEQFF
TRBV7-9	TRBJ2-1	-	TRBD2	TGTGCCAGCAGCATTACTAGCGGGGGCCACAATGAGCAGTTCTTC	CASSITSGGHNEQFF
TRBV14	TRBJ1-3	-	-	TGTGCCAGCAGCCAAGTTTCAGGTTGGGCCGGAAACACCATATATTTT	CASSQVSGWAGNTIYF
TRBV7-9	TRBJ2-1	-	TRBD2	TGTGCCAGCCGAGATTTCCGCGGGAGTCGATACAATGAGCAGTTCTTC	CASRDFRGSRYNEQFF
TRBV14	TRBJ2-3	-	-	TGTGCCAGCAGCCAAGAAAGAGGAACCCGCACAGATACGCAGTATTTT	CASSQERGTRTDTQYF
TRBV24-1	TRBJ2-7	-	TRBD1	TGTGCCACCAGTGATGGCCGGGACAGGGGTTACGAGCAGTACTTC	CATSDGRDRGYEQYF
TRBV7-2	TRBJ2-1	-	TRBD1	TGTGCCAGCAGCCCTCGACAGGGGGCCGTGAATGAGCAGTTCTTC	CASSPRQGAVNEQFF
TRBV5-1	TRBJ2-3	-	-	TGCGCCAGCAGCCCCGGGCGGGACACAGATACGCAGTATTTT	CASSPGRDTDTQYF
TRBV12-3/TRBV12-4	TRBJ1-5	once	TRBD1	TGTGCCAGCAGGGGGACAGGTCGTCAGCCCCAGCATTTT	CASRGTGRQPQHF
TRBV5-1	TRBJ2-2	-	TRBD1	TGCGCCAGCAGCTCGGGACAGACCAACACCGGGGAGCTGTTTTTT	CASSSGQTNTGELFF
TRBV30	TRBJ1-2	-	-	TGTGCCTGGAGTGCCAGTACACCCTCTGGCTACACCTTC	CAWSASTPSGYTF
TRBV11-2	TRBJ2-1	-	TRBD2	TGTGCCAGTCTCCGTGGACTAGCGGGAGAGCAGTTCTTC	CASLRGLAGEQFF
TRBV4-1	TRBJ1-2	-	-	TGCGCCAGCAGCCAATTGGGGGGTAACTATGGCTACACCTTC	CASSQLGGNYGYTF
TRBV5-1	TRBJ2-7	-	-	TGCGCCAGCTCCTCCGGACGGGGCTCCTACGAGCAGTACTTC	CASSSGRGSYEQYF
TRBV9	TRBJ1-1	-	TRBD1	TGTGCCAGCAGCGGAGGACAGGGGGCTTTGTTGAACACTGAAGCTTTCTTT	CASSGGQGALLNTEAFF
TRBV6-2/TRBV6-3	TRBJ2-1	-	TRBD2	TGTGCCAGCGGCCTCCCGGGGGGGCCAGTTCGTGAGCAGTTCTTC	CASGLPGGPVREQFF
TRBV29-1	TRBJ2-2	once	-	TGCAGCGTTGAAGTATCCAGGGGAAAGACCGGGGAGCTGTTTTTT	CSVEVSRGKTGELFF
TRBV3-1/TRBV3-2	TRBJ1-1	-	TRBD1	TGTGCCAGCAGCCAAGGATGGGGACAGACTACTGAAGCTTTCTTT	CASSQGWGQTTEAFF
TRBV5-1	TRBJ2-1	-	TRBD2	TGCGCCAGCAGCCAGAAGCGGGAGTCCAGCAATGAGCAGTTCTTC	CASSQKRESSNEQFF
TRBV11-3	TRBJ1-6	-	-	TGTGCCAGCAGCTTAGACAGGGTGTCGCCCCTCCACTTT	CASSLDRVSPLHF
TRBV6-5	TRBJ1-5	-	TRBD1	TGTGCCAGCAGTTACTCCGGGACAGCCAGCAATCAGCCCCAGCATTTT	CASSYSGTASNQPQHF
TRBV2	TRBJ2-3	-	-	TGTGCCAGCAGTATTGGGGGGACCTACACAGATACGCAGTATTTT	CASSIGGTYTDTQYF
TRBV9	TRBJ2-1	-	-	TGTGCCAGCAGCGTAGTCGGGGGACCCTACAATGAGCAGTTCTTC	CASSVVGGPYNEQFF
TRBV7-6	TRBJ1-5	-	TRBD1	TGTGCCAGCAGCTTAGGGACAGGGGGCAATCAGCCCCAGCATTTT	CASSLGTGGNQPQHF
TRBV9	TRBJ1-2	-	-	TGTGCCAGCAGCGTAGGCGAATTCTATGGCTACACCTTC	CASSVGEFYGYTF
TRBV10-3	TRBJ2-1	-	TRBD2	TGTGCCATGGGGCGGGAGGCCCTTTCCTACAATGAGCAGTTCTTC	CAMGREALSYNEQFF
TRBV28	TRBJ2-7	-	-	TGTGCTATCACTCAGGGTTACGAGCAGTACTTC	CAITQGYEQYF
TRBV5-1	TRBJ2-1	-	-	TGCGCCAGCCCGGAGATAATACCCTACAATGAGCAGTTCTTC	CASPEIIPYNEQFF
TRBV27	TRBJ1-5	-	-	TGTGCCAGCAGTTTTCAGAATAGCAATCAGCCCCAGCATTTT	CASSFQNSNQPQHF
TRBV30	TRBJ2-1	few	-	TGTGCCTGGAGAGGGGGGGACTCCTACAATGAGCAGTTCTTC	CAWRGGDSYNEQFF
TRBV6-5	TRBJ2-1	-	TRBD2	TGTGCCAGCAGTTATAGCGGGAGCGGAACCTACAATGAGCAGTTCTTC	CASSYSGSGTYNEQFF
TRBV29-1	TRBJ2-3	-	TRBD2	TGCAGCGTTGGGACTAGCGGGGGGGCAGATACGCAGTATTTT	CSVGTSGGADTQYF
TRBV14	TRBJ2-7	-	-	TGTGCCAGCAGCCAAATCCCACAGGGAAATTGTTACTTC	CASSQIPQGNCYF
TRBV9	TRBJ2-1	few	TRBD2	TGTGCCAGCAGCACGAGCGGGGCGCTCAATGAGCAGTTCTTC	CASSTSGALNEQFF
TRBV10-2	TRBJ2-2	-	TRBD2	TGCGCCAGCAGGGCCACTAGCGGGGGGGTTATGTTCGGGGAGCTGTTTTTT	CASRATSGGVMFGELFF
TRBV3-1/TRBV3-2	TRBJ1-2	-	-	TGTGCCAGCAGGGGCCTTTCCCACTATGGCTACACCTTC	CASRGLSHYGYTF
TRBV7-8	TRBJ1-6	-	-	TGTGCCAGCAGCGAGACCGCGGATTCACCCCTCCACTTT	CASSETADSPLHF
TRBV27	TRBJ2-7	once	TRBD1	TGTGCCAGCAGGGACAGGGCGGTCTACGAGCAGTACTTC	CASRDRAVYEQYF
TRBV4-1	TRBJ1-2	few	TRBD1	TGCGCCAGCAGCCAAACAGGGGGCGACTATGGCTACACCTTC	CASSQTGGDYGYTF
TRBV11-2	TRBJ1-1	-	-	TGTGCCAGCAGCCCGTATCTCAGGACAGACACTGAAGCTTTCTTT	CASSPYLRTDTEAFF
TRBV14	TRBJ1-2	-	-	TGTGCCAGCAGCCCCCGGTTAAAAGCTAACTATGGCTACACCTTC	CASSPRLKANYGYTF
TRBV30	TRBJ1-2	-	TRBD1	TGTGCCTGGAGTACGACAGGGTCTGGCTACACCTTC	CAWSTTGSGYTF
TRBV15	TRBJ2-3	-	TRBD2	TGTGCCACCAGCAGAGACCGGCTAGCGGGTTCGAATACGCAGTATTTT	CATSRDRLAGSNTQYF
TRBV6-6	TRBJ1-3	once	TRBD1	TGTGCCAGCAGTCGACAGGGGAGTTCAAGCTCTGGAAACACCATATATTTT	CASSRQGSSSSGNTIYF
TRBV5-1	TRBJ2-1	-	TRBD2	TGCGCCAGCAGCGGCAGAAGCGGGAGCTCCTACAATGAGCAGTTCTTC	CASSGRSGSSYNEQFF
TRBV28	TRBJ1-4	-	-	TGTGCCAGCAGCAGGGGTGATACTAATGAAAAACTGTTTTTT	CASSRGDTNEKLFF
TRBV27	TRBJ1-2	-	-	TGTGCCAGCAGTTTCGGGGGAAACTATGGCTACACCTTC	CASSFGGNYGYTF